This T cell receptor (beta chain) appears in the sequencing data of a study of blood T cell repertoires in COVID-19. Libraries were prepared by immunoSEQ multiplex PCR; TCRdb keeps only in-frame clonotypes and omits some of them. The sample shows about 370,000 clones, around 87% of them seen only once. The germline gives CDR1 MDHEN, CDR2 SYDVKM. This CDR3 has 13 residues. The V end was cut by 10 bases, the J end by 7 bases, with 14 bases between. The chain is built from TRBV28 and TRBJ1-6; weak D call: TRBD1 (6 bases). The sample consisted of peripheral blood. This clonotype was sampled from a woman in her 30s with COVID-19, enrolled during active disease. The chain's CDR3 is CATLRDINSPLHF. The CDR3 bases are TGTGCCACTCTTCGGGACATAAATTCACCCCTCCACTTT.